What follows describes a single TCR beta chain. The antigen is undetermined. This specimen comes from a study of CD8+CD57+ T cells in acquired aplastic anemia. Study details: Mean DNA quantity obtained from sorted CD4+ and CD8+ cells was about 3 ug.

TCR beta VDJ and CDR3 were profiled, and genomic DNA was the template. Each CDR3 protein is one row after TCRdb ran MiXCR on the reads. The table records fewer than 250,000 distinct CDR3 sequences, approximately 49% of them present only once. Study observations and caveats: Significance was not reached for CD8+ Simpson's diversity between patients and controls. Patients and controls shared under 35 CD8+ CDR3 sequences, which appeared highly expressed in patients and within their immunodominant clones.

The source is a human donor in good health, serving as a control. The sample comprised sorted CD4+, CD8+, or CD8+CD57+ T cells (not recorded which) from PBMCs.

The CDR3: CAIKRLAGGNEQFF. CDR3 bases: TGTGCCATCAAGAGGCTAGCGGGGGGGAATGAGCAGTTCTTC. The chain couples TRBV10-3 to TRBJ2-1; 12 nucleotides line up with TRBD2. V trimming: 7 bases; J trimming: 7 bases; junction bases outside the gene matches: 5. The CDR3 loop spans 14 amino acids. Germline V gene sequence: CDR1 ENHRY, CDR2 SYGVKD.